These T cell receptor beta chains were read from a single sample in a study of blood T cell repertoires in COVID-19. TCRdb keeps only in-frame clones here, not all; method: immunoSEQ multiplex PCR. The table lists about 160,000 clones, 80% to 90% of them singletons. Source material: peripheral blood. Receptors originate from a woman aged 70-85 years with acute or convalescent COVID-19. Each CDR3 is given with its conserved first and last residue. Fields, in order: D gene, J gene, clone size, V gene, CDR3 protein, CDR3 DNA. A D gene is named only where the DNA matches it firmly. The listing skips clone size in some rows; elsewhere it reads once, few, many or a size class.

D: .; J: TRBJ2-7; size: .; V: TRBV27; CDR3: CASPVGDDTTLGFGQYF; DNA: TGTGCCAGCCCAGTTGGAGACGATACTACGTTAGGTTTTGGGCAGTACTTC
D: TRBD1; J: TRBJ1-1; size: once; V: TRBV30; CDR3: CAWTHPGTGEAFF; DNA: TGTGCCTGGACACACCCGGGGACAGGTGAAGCTTTCTTT
D: .; J: TRBJ1-1; size: .; V: TRBV6-5; CDR3: CASSRGTEAFF; DNA: TGTGCCAGCAGCCGAGGCACTGAAGCTTTCTTT
D: TRBD2; J: TRBJ2-7; size: .; V: TRBV7-9; CDR3: CASSYGGYEQYF; DNA: TGTGCCAGCAGTTACGGGGGGTACGAGCAGTACTTC
D: TRBD1; J: TRBJ1-4; size: once; V: TRBV27; CDR3: CASSGQGPFVREKLFF; DNA: TGTGCCAGCAGTGGACAGGGGCCCTTCGTCAGAGAAAAACTGTTTTTT
D: TRBD1; J: TRBJ2-5; size: .; V: TRBV28; CDR3: CATKPGQGFYGTQYF; DNA: TGTGCCACCAAACCGGGACAGGGGTTTTACGGGACCCAGTACTTC
D: TRBD2; J: TRBJ2-5; size: .; V: TRBV18; CDR3: CASSPNQLTSGGQETQYF; DNA: TGTGCCAGCTCACCGAACCAATTAACTAGCGGGGGACAAGAGACCCAGTACTTC
D: .; J: TRBJ2-3; size: .; V: TRBV30; CDR3: CACQGRGHNTDTQYF; DNA: TGTGCCTGTCAAGGACGGGGACACAACACAGATACGCAGTATTTT
D: .; J: TRBJ1-3; size: .; V: TRBV2; CDR3: CASSDGSGRNTIYF; DNA: TGTGCCAGCAGTGATGGTTCAGGGAGAAACACCATATATTTT
D: TRBD1; J: TRBJ1-2; size: once; V: TRBV9; CDR3: CASSRGTANYGYTF; DNA: TGTGCCAGCAGCCGCGGGACAGCTAACTATGGCTACACCTTC
D: .; J: TRBJ1-1; size: .; V: TRBV7-2; CDR3: CASRPTAGDMNTEAFF; DNA: TGTGCCAGCAGACCCACGGCAGGGGATATGAACACTGAAGCTTTCTTT
D: TRBD1; J: TRBJ2-3; size: .; V: TRBV3-1/TRBV3-2; CDR3: CASSQDGTGVPDTQYF; DNA: TGTGCCAGCAGCCAAGATGGGACAGGGGTGCCAGATACGCAGTATTTT
D: TRBD2; J: TRBJ2-1; size: few; V: TRBV12-3/TRBV12-4; CDR3: CASSPTSDREQFF; DNA: TGTGCCAGCAGCCCGACTAGCGATAGGGAGCAGTTCTTC
D: TRBD2; J: TRBJ2-7; size: .; V: TRBV3-1/TRBV3-2; CDR3: CASSQASSGISYEQYF; DNA: TGTGCCAGCAGCCAAGCTTCTAGCGGGATCTCCTACGAGCAGTACTTC
D: TRBD2; J: TRBJ2-7; size: .; V: TRBV18; CDR3: CASSSLAPGGYYEQYF; DNA: TGTGCCAGCTCTTCCCTAGCTCCCGGGGGGTACTACGAGCAGTACTTC
D: TRBD1; J: TRBJ2-3; size: .; V: TRBV5-1; CDR3: CASSAWDRATDTQYF; DNA: TGCGCCAGCAGCGCCTGGGACAGGGCCACAGATACGCAGTATTTT
D: .; J: TRBJ2-7; size: once; V: TRBV27; CDR3: CASSFFPGQLYEQYF; DNA: TGTGCCAGCAGTTTTTTTCCGGGACAACTGTACGAGCAGTACTTC
D: .; J: TRBJ1-1; size: .; V: TRBV6-5; CDR3: CASSPPGHNTEAFF; DNA: TGTGCCAGCAGCCCCCCGGGACACAACACTGAAGCTTTCTTT
D: .; J: TRBJ1-2; size: .; V: TRBV14; CDR3: CASSTLGGADNYGYTF; DNA: TGTGCCAGCAGCACATTAGGGGGGGCCGATAACTATGGCTACACCTTC
D: TRBD2; J: TRBJ2-1; size: .; V: TRBV6-2/TRBV6-3; CDR3: CASSRGLALYNEQFF; DNA: TGTGCCAGCAGCCGGGGACTAGCGTTGTACAATGAGCAGTTCTTC
D: TRBD1; J: TRBJ2-1; size: .; V: TRBV5-8; CDR3: CASSFRQGFVNEQFF; DNA: TGTGCCAGCAGCTTTCGACAGGGGTTCGTCAATGAGCAGTTCTTC
D: TRBD2; J: TRBJ2-3; size: .; V: TRBV6-6; CDR3: CASRPPSGREGDTQYF; DNA: TGTGCCAGCCGGCCGCCTAGCGGGAGGGAGGGAGATACGCAGTATTTT
D: .; J: TRBJ1-3; size: .; V: TRBV28; CDR3: CASSRDRYSSGNTIYF; DNA: TGTGCCAGCAGCAGAGACAGGTACAGCTCTGGAAACACCATATATTTT
D: .; J: TRBJ1-5; size: .; V: TRBV12-3/TRBV12-4; CDR3: CASSENSNQPQHF; DNA: TGTGCCAGCAGCGAGAATAGCAATCAGCCCCAGCATTTT
D: TRBD2; J: TRBJ2-3; size: .; V: TRBV7-2; CDR3: CASSLWRESGDTQYF; DNA: TGTGCCAGCAGCTTGTGGCGGGAGAGTGGGGATACGCAGTATTTT
D: .; J: TRBJ2-5; size: .; V: TRBV24-1; CDR3: CATSDLTATTQYF; DNA: TGTGCCACCAGTGATTTGACAGCTACGACCCAGTACTTC
D: TRBD2; J: TRBJ2-1; size: .; V: TRBV19; CDR3: CASSRSGGEQFF; DNA: TGTGCCAGTAGCCGGAGCGGGGGCGAGCAGTTCTTC
D: .; J: TRBJ2-7; size: .; V: TRBV6-5; CDR3: CASRKGDRYYEQYF; DNA: TGTGCCAGCAGGAAGGGGGACCGCTACTACGAGCAGTACTTC
D: TRBD2; J: TRBJ2-1; size: .; V: TRBV6-2/TRBV6-3; CDR3: CASSYSPAGGNEQFF; DNA: TGTGCCAGCAGTTACTCCCCAGCGGGAGGCAATGAGCAGTTCTTC
D: TRBD1; J: TRBJ1-2; size: .; V: TRBV11-2; CDR3: CASSSWTGSSTGAPYGYTF; DNA: TGTGCCAGCAGCTCTTGGACAGGTAGCTCCACTGGCGCCCCTTATGGCTACACCTTC
D: .; J: TRBJ1-5; size: .; V: TRBV2; CDR3: CASSNPPGGDQPQHF; DNA: TGTGCCAGCAGTAACCCACCGGGGGGGGATCAGCCCCAGCATTTT
D: TRBD1; J: TRBJ2-7; size: .; V: TRBV5-5; CDR3: CASSTSGQTRLEQYF; DNA: TGTGCCAGCAGCACGTCGGGACAGACCCGTCTCGAGCAGTACTTC
D: TRBD2; J: TRBJ2-5; size: .; V: TRBV6-5; CDR3: CASSFAGASQETQYF; DNA: TGTGCCAGCAGTTTCGCGGGAGCTTCACAAGAGACCCAGTACTTC
D: .; J: TRBJ1-2; size: .; V: TRBV7-8; CDR3: CASSRGGSLGGYTF; DNA: TGTGCCAGCAGCCGGGGGGGGAGTCTAGGTGGCTACACCTTC
D: TRBD1; J: TRBJ2-6; size: .; V: TRBV24-1; CDR3: CATSDPGGYTGANVLTF; DNA: TGTGCCACCAGTGATCCAGGGGGCTACACTGGGGCCAACGTCCTGACTTTC
D: TRBD2; J: TRBJ2-7; size: .; V: TRBV27; CDR3: CASGPPGLAYEQYF; DNA: TGTGCCAGCGGACCCCCGGGACTAGCCTACGAGCAGTACTTC
D: TRBD1; J: TRBJ1-4; size: .; V: TRBV5-1; CDR3: CASSMGQGVGREKLFF; DNA: TGCGCCAGCAGCATGGGACAGGGGGTTGGTCGCGAAAAACTGTTTTTT
D: .; J: TRBJ2-1; size: .; V: TRBV19; CDR3: CASRSSLAGYYNEQFF; DNA: TGTGCCAGTAGGTCGAGTTTGGCCGGGTACTACAATGAGCAGTTCTTC
D: .; J: TRBJ2-7; size: .; V: TRBV4-1; CDR3: CASSQLGAYEQYF; DNA: TGCGCCAGCAGCCAACTAGGCGCCTACGAGCAGTACTTC
D: .; J: TRBJ2-7; size: .; V: TRBV19; CDR3: CASNARAEGSSYEQYF; DNA: TGTGCCAGTAACGCCAGAGCGGAGGGAAGCTCCTACGAGCAGTACTTC
D: TRBD2; J: TRBJ2-1; size: .; V: TRBV6-2/TRBV6-3; CDR3: CASSYHRSGGTYNEQFF; DNA: TGTGCCAGCAGTTATCATCGTAGCGGGGGGACATACAATGAGCAGTTCTTC
D: TRBD1; J: TRBJ1-3; size: once; V: TRBV5-5; CDR3: CASSWTGGAGNTIYF; DNA: TGTGCCAGCAGCTGGACAGGGGGTGCTGGAAACACCATATATTTT